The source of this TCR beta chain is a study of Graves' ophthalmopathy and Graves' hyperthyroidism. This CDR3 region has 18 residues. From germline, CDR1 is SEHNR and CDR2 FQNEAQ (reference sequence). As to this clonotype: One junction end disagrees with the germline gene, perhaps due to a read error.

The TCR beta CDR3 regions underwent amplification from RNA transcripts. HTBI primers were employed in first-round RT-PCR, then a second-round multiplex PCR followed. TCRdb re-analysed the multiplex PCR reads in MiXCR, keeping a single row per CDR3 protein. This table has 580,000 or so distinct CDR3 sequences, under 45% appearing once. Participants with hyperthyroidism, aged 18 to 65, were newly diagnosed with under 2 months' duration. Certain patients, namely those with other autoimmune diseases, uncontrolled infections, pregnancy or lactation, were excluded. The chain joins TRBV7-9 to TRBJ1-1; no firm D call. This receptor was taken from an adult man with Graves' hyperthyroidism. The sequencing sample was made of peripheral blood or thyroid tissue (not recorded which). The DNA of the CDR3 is TGTGCTAGCAGACCCATTCCTGGCGTCCAGCAGGAGGGTACTCGAGCTTTCTTT. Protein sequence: CASRPIPGVQQEGTRAFF.